These 32 T cell receptor beta chains came from one sample sequenced in a study of T cell responses to AZD1222 COVID-19 vaccine. Clones were sequenced by immunoSEQ multiplex PCR, and TCRdb holds only the in-frame ones, with some missing. The data contain about 140,000 clones, about 92% of them singletons. The sequencing used peripheral blood, collected on day 0 of AZD1222 vaccination. These receptor sequences come from an adult in good health.

The genes are TRBV4-3 and TRBJ2-3, with a weak D call TRBD2 (6 bases). Trimming took off 1 base at V and 0 bases at J, with 11 bases between the two ends. The germline gives CDR1 LGHNA, CDR2 YSLEER. The CDR3 contains 16 residues. The CDR3 sequence: CASSQGRGPSTDTQYF. The CDR3 DNA is TGCGCCAGCAGCCAAGGGCGGGGTCCTAGCACAGATACGCAGTATTTT.

J is TRBJ1-3 and V is TRBV24-1; D may be TRBD1 (6 bases). Deletions cut 10 bases from V and 4 bases from J, with 22 bases between. This CDR3 contains 16 residues. Germline values: CDR1 KGHDR, CDR2 SFDVKD. CDR3 sequence: CATFFGTRGSGNTIYF. CDR3 bases: TGTGCCACGTTCTTCGGGACGAGGGGGTCCGGAAACACCATATATTTT.

The V call is TRBV7-8, the J call TRBJ1-2, with D possibly matching TRBD1 (5 bases). The CDR3 extends over 13 amino acids. V lost 5 bases to trimming and J lost 12 bases, with 19 bases between them. Germline V CDR1 and CDR2: SGHVS, FQNEAQ. CDR3 sequence (DNA): TGTGCCAGCAGCCATGGATCTGGGCGGGGGGACACCTTC. Translated, it gives CASSHGSGRGDTF.

This chain connects TRBV6-5 to TRBJ2-7; a possible D gene is TRBD2 (5 bases). Germline assignment: CDR1 MNHEY and CDR2 SVGAGI. Trimming took off 8 bases at V and 0 bases at J, with 14 bases between the two ends. CDR3 length: 14 amino acids. The CDR3 here is CASQRRLASYEQYF. CDR3 nucleotides: TGTGCCAGCCAGCGGCGCCTGGCCTCCTACGAGCAGTACTTC.

This chain joins TRBV27 and TRBJ1-1, with a tentative D call TRBD1 (5 bases). V dropped 6 bases and J dropped 0 bases, with 11 bases sitting between them. The CDR3 is made up of 14 amino acids. CDR1 and CDR2 (germline): MNHEY, SMNVEV (reference sequence). The CDR3 reads CASRDTGLNTEAFF. The DNA of the CDR3 is TGTGCCAGCAGGGATACAGGACTGAACACTGAAGCTTTCTTT.

This clone was detected once. The chain has TRBV10-2 and TRBJ2-2; D assignment may be TRBD1 or TRBD2 (5 bases each). Germline V gene lookup returns CDR1 WSHSY and CDR2 SAAADI. Trimming cost V 5 bases and J 7 bases, with 20 bases left between them. The CDR3 spans 16 residues. The CDR3 protein is CASSKELPGTGGELFF. For the CDR3, the DNA is TGCGCCAGCAGTAAAGAATTGCCAGGGACGGGCGGGGAGCTGTTTTTT.

The rearrangement joins TRBV2 to TRBJ2-7; 12 bases are a match to TRBD2. Germline CDR1 reads SNHLY; CDR2 reads FYNNEI. The CDR3 extends over 11 amino acids. V lost 8 bases to trimming and J lost 12 bases; unmatched junction nucleotides: 5. This CDR3 is CASLAGGFVYF. CDR3 bases: TGTGCCAGCCTAGCGGGAGGGTTCGTGTACTTC.

The sample holds one count of this clone. The chain carries TRBV28 and TRBJ2-2; D perhaps matches TRBD2 (5 bases). CDR3 length: 14 amino acids. The V and J ends lost 4 bases and 7 bases respectively, with 13 bases between them. Germline V lookup: CDR1 MDHEN, CDR2 SYDVKM. CDR3 loop: CASSYLAAGGELFF. The CDR3 DNA reads TGTGCCAGCAGTTACCTGGCGGCGGGCGGGGAGCTGTTTTTT.

The chain is built from TRBV7-8 and TRBJ2-3; 9 bases agree with TRBD1. Germline-derived CDR1 and CDR2 are SGHVS and FQNEAQ. CDR3 length: 16 residues. The V segment lost 3 bases and the J segment 3 bases; nucleotides outside the gene matches: 7. The CDR3 nucleotides read TGTGCCAGCAGCTTTCGGGAGACAGGGGGAACAGATACGCAGTATTTT. This sequence encodes CASSFRETGGTDTQYF.

The table lists this clone with a count of one. The V gene is TRBV6-2 or TRBV6-3, the J gene TRBJ1-1; D may be TRBD1 (5 bases). Germline V gene sequence: CDR1 MNHEY, CDR2 SVGEGT. This CDR3 is 15 amino acids long. V lost 2 bases and J lost 5, with 15 bases in between. Here the CDR3 reads CASSYDQGSATEAFF. CDR3 DNA: TGTGCCAGCAGTTACGATCAGGGTTCGGCGACTGAAGCTTTCTTT.

The chain has TRBV5-5 and TRBJ2-2; D is possibly TRBD2 (6 bases). V gave up 6 bases and J gave up 7 bases, with 10 bases separating them. The CDR3 loop spans 12 amino acids. From germline, CDR1 is SGHKS and CDR2 YYEKEE (reference sequence). The CDR3 reads CASTTTSGELFF. The CDR3 nucleotides read TGTGCCAGCACCACGACTAGCGGGGAGCTGTTTTTT.

The chain carries TRBV11-2 and TRBJ2-2; weak D call: TRBD2 (6 bases). The CDR3 length is 14 residues. Germline lookup yields CDR1 SGHAT and CDR2 FQNNGV. V gave up 5 bases and J gave up 5 bases, with 12 bases separating them. The chain's CDR3 is CASSDNRGTGELFF. CDR3 sequence (DNA): TGTGCCAGCAGCGATAACCGGGGGACCGGGGAGCTGTTTTTT.

V gene TRBV27 combines with J gene TRBJ1-6; TRBD1 matches at 7 bases. CDR1 MNHEY and CDR2 SMNVEV come from the germline V gene (reference sequence). Trimming took 6 bases from V and 15 from J; bases not matched to a gene: 14. The CDR3 length is 14 residues. The CDR3 DNA follows: TGTGCCAGCAGCTCAACAGGGGAAGTACTTCGCCTCCACTTT. Translating it yields CASSSTGEVLRLHF.

The V gene is TRBV7-2, the J gene TRBJ1-3, with 7 bases matching TRBD1. V gave up 5 bases and J gave up 0 bases; unmatched junction bases: 7. CDR1 and CDR2 (germline): SGHTA, FQGNSA. This CDR3 spans 16 amino acids. The CDR3 nucleotides are TGTGCCAGCAGCCCTTGGACAGGAATCTCTGGAAACACCATATATTTT. It translates to CASSPWTGISGNTIYF. Full variable domain (missing parts from reference TRBV7-2 and TRBJ1-3): GAGVSQSPSNKVTEKGKDVELRCDPISGHTALYWYRQSLGQGLEFLIYFQGNSAPDKSGLPSDRFSAERTGGSVSTLTIQRTQQEDSAVYLCASSPWTGISGNTIYFGEGSWLTVV.

This rearrangement joins TRBV15 to TRBJ2-7, with D perhaps being TRBD1 or TRBD2 (5 bases each). The V end lost 0 bases, the J end lost 2 bases, and 8 bases lay between the germline ends. Germline assignment: CDR1 LNHNV and CDR2 YYDKDF (reference sequence). CDR3 size: 14 residues. The CDR3 loop reads CATSRDRGPYEQYF. The CDR3 nucleotides are TGTGCCACCAGCAGAGACCGGGGACCCTACGAGCAGTACTTC.

The genes are TRBV4-2 and TRBJ2-1; TRBD2 matches 11 bases. J was trimmed by 3 bases and V by 0 bases; bases with no gene match: 4. The germline V gene encodes CDR1 LGHNA and CDR2 YNFKEQ. The CDR3 runs 17 residues. CDR3 region: CASSQDRGTSGYNEQFF. The CDR3, as DNA: TGTGCCAGCAGCCAAGATCGTGGGACTAGCGGCTACAATGAGCAGTTCTTC.

The chain couples TRBV4-2 to TRBJ2-7; TRBD2 agrees at 9 bases. The CDR3 length is 21 residues. CDR1 and CDR2 (germline): LGHNA, YNFKEQ. V was clipped by 0 bases and J by 0 bases; unmatched bases: 18. The CDR3 DNA follows: TGTGCCAGCAGCCAAGATCTGGGCCTAGCGGGATCCATATGGGCCTCCTACGAGCAGTACTTC. Protein: CASSQDLGLAGSIWASYEQYF.

The J gene is TRBJ2-7, the V gene TRBV29-1; no clear D gene. The CDR3 is 15 residues long. Germline values: CDR1 SQVTM, CDR2 ANQGSEA. Trimming pared 6 bases from V and 5 bases from J, leaving 23 bases between. CDR3 DNA: TGCAGCGTGGCCTCTACGTTTCCAGAGGTACACGAGCAGTACTTC. Its protein product is CSVASTFPEVHEQYF.

Worth noting for this clone: Other DNA sequences in this sample translate to the same CDR3. The rearrangement uses TRBV12-5 and TRBJ2-1; 10 positions agree with TRBD1. Germline CDR1 and CDR2: LGHNT and FRNRAP. Losses at the gene ends were 4 bases for V and 6 bases for J; bases not matched to a gene: 0. The CDR3 contains 13 residues. In DNA, the CDR3 is TGTGCTAGTGGTTGGGACAGGGGCAATGAGCAGTTCTTC. Encoded protein: CASGWDRGNEQFF.

This clone has just a few counts. V and J are TRBV5-1 and TRBJ2-7; D gene uncertain. The germline gives CDR1 SGHRS, CDR2 YFSETQ. The V gene lost 0 bases and the J gene lost 7 bases, with 8 bases spanning the gap. The CDR3 is made up of 12 amino acids. The CDR3 bases are TGCGCCAGCAGCTTGGAGGGTTGGGAGCAGTACTTC. Its translation: CASSLEGWEQYF. Filled out from reference TRBV5-1 and TRBJ2-7, the complete variable domain reads KAGVTQTPRYLIKTRGQQVTLSCSPISGHRSVSWYQQTPGQGLQFLFEYFSETQRNKGNFPGRFSGRQFSNSRSEMNVSTLELGDSALYLCASSLEGWEQYFGPGTRLTVT.

This clone appeared a single time. The rearrangement uses TRBV28 and TRBJ1-1, with D possibly being TRBD1 (5 bases). The CDR3 is made up of 15 amino acids. Germline values: CDR1 MDHEN, CDR2 SYDVKM. Trimming cost V 10 bases and J 0 bases, with 18 bases left between them. As DNA, the CDR3 is TGTGCCACGCGAGAGACAGCGAAGCTGAACACTGAAGCTTTCTTT. As protein: CATRETAKLNTEAFF.

The CDR3 coding sequence is TGTGCCAGCATCCAGGCCGAGGGGTACTATGGCTACACCTTC. Encoded protein: CASIQAEGYYGYTF. The chain employs TRBV28 and TRBJ1-2; a possible D gene is TRBD1 (5 bases). This CDR3 is built from 14 residues. Germline CDR1 and CDR2: MDHEN and SYDVKM. Trimming stripped 7 bases from V and 3 bases from J, with 15 bases between.

This clone came up once. The rearrangement joins TRBV7-2 to TRBJ2-1; TRBD2 aligns across 9 bases. Germline V gene lookup returns CDR1 SGHTA and CDR2 FQGNSA. After removal of 5 bases from V and 5 bases from J, the junction contained 16 bases not matched to a gene. This CDR3 comprises 18 residues. In DNA form, the CDR3 reads TGTGCCAGCAGCCAACTAAGCAGGGTTAGCGGGAGCAACAATGAGCAGTTCTTC. Translating gives CASSQLSRVSGSNNEQFF. The full variable domain, with the rest looked up from reference TRBV7-2 and TRBJ2-1, is GAGVSQSPSNKVTEKGKDVELRCDPISGHTALYWYRQSLGQGLEFLIYFQGNSAPDKSGLPSDRFSAERTGGSVSTLTIQRTQQEDSAVYLCASSQLSRVSGSNNEQFFGPGTRLTVL.

The chain joins TRBV30 to TRBJ2-7; D might be TRBD2 (6 bases). The CDR3 length is 12 residues. Germline assignment: CDR1 GTSNPN and CDR2 SVGIG (reference sequence). V was trimmed by 4 bases and J by 0 bases, leaving 7 bases between them. CDR3 protein: CAWTRGSYEQYF. CDR3 nucleotide sequence: TGTGCCTGGACGCGGGGCTCCTACGAGCAGTACTTC.

V usage is TRBV19 and J usage is TRBJ1-1, with 7 nucleotides matching TRBD1. V lost 8 bases and J lost 7; bases outside the gene matches: 1. The CDR3 contains 10 residues. Looked up from germline, CDR1 is LNHDA and CDR2 is SQIVND (reference sequence). The CDR3 DNA reads as TGTGCCAGTTGGGACAGTGAAGCTTTCTTT. Its translation is CASWDSEAFF.

The V gene is TRBV6-5, the J gene TRBJ1-5; 7 nucleotides match TRBD1. V dropped 7 bases and J dropped 4; count of bases not matched to a gene: 7. CDR3 length: 14 residues. Per germline, CDR1 MNHEY and CDR2 SVGAGI. Here the CDR3 reads CASTRDSINQPQHF. The DNA of the CDR3 is TGTGCCAGCACAAGGGACAGTATTAATCAGCCCCAGCATTTT.

This chain links TRBV4-2 with TRBJ2-7; D ambiguous. Germline-derived CDR1 and CDR2 are LGHNA and YNFKEQ. This CDR3 is 14 amino acids long. Deletions cut 1 base from V and 0 bases from J, with 7 bases between. CDR3 nucleotides: TGTGCCAGCAGCCAAGGCGGTACCTCCTACGAGCAGTACTTC. This gives the protein CASSQGGTSYEQYF.

This chain connects TRBV12-3 or TRBV12-4 to TRBJ1-2; 8 bases fit TRBD1. CDR3 length: 13 residues. J gave up 7 bases and V 3 bases, and 4 bases lay outside the gene matches. CDR3 amino acids: CASSFGQGSGYTF. The CDR3, as DNA: TGTGCCAGCAGTTTTGGACAGGGATCTGGCTACACCTTC.

The CDR3 nucleotides read TGTGCCAGCAGTTTGACCGGGACAGCATACTCCTACGAGCAGTACTTC. It encodes CASSLTGTAYSYEQYF. The rearrangement uses TRBV27 and TRBJ2-7; 7 nucleotides line up with TRBD1. The CDR3 loop spans 16 amino acids. After removal of 3 bases from V and 0 bases from J, the junction contained 8 bases not matched to a gene. Germline V gene sequence: CDR1 MNHEY, CDR2 SMNVEV (reference sequence).

The chain links TRBV19 to TRBJ1-1; D unclear. The V end lost 2 bases, the J end lost 1 base, and 8 bases lay between the germline ends. The CDR3 runs to 14 residues. Germline-derived CDR1 and CDR2 are LNHDA and SQIVND (reference sequence). The CDR3 here is CASSIPLPNTEAFF. The DNA for the CDR3 is TGTGCCAGTAGTATACCCCTACCGAACACTGAAGCTTTCTTT.

The chain joins TRBV15 to TRBJ1-6; D remains unclear. V lost 1 base and J lost 7, with 8 bases in between. CDR3 length equals 14 residues. Germline assignment: CDR1 LNHNV and CDR2 YYDKDF (reference sequence). CDR3 bases: TGTGCCACCAGCAGAGGCCAGAACAATTCACCCCTCCACTTT. This sequence encodes CATSRGQNNSPLHF.

The DNA for the CDR3 is TGTGCCAGCAGCGTTCAGGGGGGGCAGGGCTACACCGGGGAGCTGTTTTTT. Translating gives CASSVQGGQGYTGELFF. V and J are TRBV9 and TRBJ2-2; D tentatively reads TRBD1 or TRBD2 (7 bases each). Germline loops: CDR1 SGDLS, CDR2 YYNGEE. Trimming cost V 2 bases and J 3 bases, with 17 bases left between them. CDR3 length: 17 residues.